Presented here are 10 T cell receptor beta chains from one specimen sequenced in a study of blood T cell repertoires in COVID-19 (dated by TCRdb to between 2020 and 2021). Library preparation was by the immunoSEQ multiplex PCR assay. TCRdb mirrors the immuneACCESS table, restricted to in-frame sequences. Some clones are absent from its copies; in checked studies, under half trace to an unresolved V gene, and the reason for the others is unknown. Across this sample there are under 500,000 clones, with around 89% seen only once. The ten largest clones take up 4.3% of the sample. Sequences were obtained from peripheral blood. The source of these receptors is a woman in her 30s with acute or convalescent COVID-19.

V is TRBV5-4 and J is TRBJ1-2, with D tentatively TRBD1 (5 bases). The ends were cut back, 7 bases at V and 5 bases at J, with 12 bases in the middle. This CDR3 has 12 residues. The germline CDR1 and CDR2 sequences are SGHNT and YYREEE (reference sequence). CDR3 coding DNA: TGTGCCAGCTCCCCCTCAGGGTATGGCTACACCTTC. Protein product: CASSPSGYGYTF.

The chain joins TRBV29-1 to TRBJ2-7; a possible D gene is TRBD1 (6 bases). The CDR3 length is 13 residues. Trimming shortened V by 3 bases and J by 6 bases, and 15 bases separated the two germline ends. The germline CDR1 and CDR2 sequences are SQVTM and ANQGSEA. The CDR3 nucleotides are TGCAGCGTTGAGATAGGGGGTTTACCCGAGCAGTACTTC. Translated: CSVEIGGLPEQYF.

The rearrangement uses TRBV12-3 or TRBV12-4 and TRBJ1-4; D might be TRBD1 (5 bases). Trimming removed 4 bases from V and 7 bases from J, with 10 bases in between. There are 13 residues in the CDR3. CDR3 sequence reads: CASSSPGFEKLFF. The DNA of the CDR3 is TGTGCCAGCAGTTCTCCAGGGTTTGAAAAACTGTTTTTT.

CDR3 sequence: CASSQDSSTGSYNSPLHF. The CDR3, as DNA: TGCGCCAGCAGCCAAGATAGTTCGACAGGGAGCTATAATTCACCCCTCCACTTT. The rearrangement links TRBV4-1 to TRBJ1-6; 7 nucleotides line up with TRBD1. The CDR3 is 18 residues long. Trimming removed 0 bases from V and 3 bases from J; junction bases left unmatched: 8. CDR1 and CDR2 (germline): MGHRA, YSYEKL.

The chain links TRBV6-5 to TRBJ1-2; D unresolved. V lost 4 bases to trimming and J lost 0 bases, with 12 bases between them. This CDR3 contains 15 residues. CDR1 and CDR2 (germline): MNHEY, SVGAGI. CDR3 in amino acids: CASSFGRDANYGYTF. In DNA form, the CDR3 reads TGTGCCAGCAGTTTCGGGAGAGACGCTAACTATGGCTACACCTTC.

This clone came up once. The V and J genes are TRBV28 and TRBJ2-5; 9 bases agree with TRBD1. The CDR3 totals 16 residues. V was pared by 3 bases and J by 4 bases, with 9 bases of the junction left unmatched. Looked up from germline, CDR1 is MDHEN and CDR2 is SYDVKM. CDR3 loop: CASSLGPGQGGETQYF. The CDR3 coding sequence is TGTGCCAGCAGTTTGGGACCGGGACAGGGCGGAGAGACCCAGTACTTC.

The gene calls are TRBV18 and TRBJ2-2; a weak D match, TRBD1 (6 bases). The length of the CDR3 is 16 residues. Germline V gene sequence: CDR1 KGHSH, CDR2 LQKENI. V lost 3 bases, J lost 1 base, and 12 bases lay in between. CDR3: CASSPADRMNTGELFF. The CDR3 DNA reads TGTGCCAGCTCACCTGCCGACAGGATGAACACCGGGGAGCTGTTTTTT.

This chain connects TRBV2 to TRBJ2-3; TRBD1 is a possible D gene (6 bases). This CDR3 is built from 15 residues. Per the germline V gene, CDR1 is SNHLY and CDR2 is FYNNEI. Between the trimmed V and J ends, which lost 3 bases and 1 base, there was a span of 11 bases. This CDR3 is CASSEGAVGTDTQYF. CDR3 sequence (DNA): TGTGCCAGCAGTGAGGGGGCGGTTGGCACAGATACGCAGTATTTT.

This CDR3 reads CAWSAAVRATNEKLFF. CDR3 sequence (DNA): TGTGCCTGGAGTGCTGCCGTCAGGGCAACTAATGAAAAACTGTTTTTT. This chain connects TRBV30 to TRBJ1-4, with D possibly matching TRBD1 (5 bases). From germline, CDR1 is GTSNPN and CDR2 SVGIG (reference sequence). V shed 1 base and J shed 0 bases, with 12 bases lying between them. The CDR3 has 16 residues.

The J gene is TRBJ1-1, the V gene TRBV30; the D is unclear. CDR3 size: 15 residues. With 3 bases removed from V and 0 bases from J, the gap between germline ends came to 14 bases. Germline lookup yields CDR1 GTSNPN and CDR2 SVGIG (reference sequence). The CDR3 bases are TGTGCCTGGAGAAACGAGGGCAGTATGAACACTGAAGCTTTCTTT. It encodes CAWRNEGSMNTEAFF.